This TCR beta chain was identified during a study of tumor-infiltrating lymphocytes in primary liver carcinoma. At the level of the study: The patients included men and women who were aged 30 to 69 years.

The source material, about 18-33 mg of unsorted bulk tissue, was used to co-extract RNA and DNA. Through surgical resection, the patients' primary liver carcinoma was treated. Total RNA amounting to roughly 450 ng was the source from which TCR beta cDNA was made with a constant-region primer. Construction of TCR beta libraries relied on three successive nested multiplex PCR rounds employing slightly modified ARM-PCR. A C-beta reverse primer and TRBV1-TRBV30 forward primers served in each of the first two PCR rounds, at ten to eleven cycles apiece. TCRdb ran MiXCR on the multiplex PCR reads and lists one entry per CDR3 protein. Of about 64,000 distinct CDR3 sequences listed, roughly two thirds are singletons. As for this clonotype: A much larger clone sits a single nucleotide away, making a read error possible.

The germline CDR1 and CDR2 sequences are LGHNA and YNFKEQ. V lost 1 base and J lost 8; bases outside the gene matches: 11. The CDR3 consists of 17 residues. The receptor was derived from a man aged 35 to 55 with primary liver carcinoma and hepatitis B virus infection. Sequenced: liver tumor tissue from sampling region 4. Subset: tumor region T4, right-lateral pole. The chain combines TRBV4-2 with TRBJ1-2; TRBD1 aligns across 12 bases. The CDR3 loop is CASSQVGTGGAVKGYTF. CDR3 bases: TGTGCCAGCAGCCAAGTAGGGACAGGGGGCGCAGTGAAGGGCTACACCTTC.